This T cell receptor beta chain is from a study of human T cells and chemical hapten exposure. The study, taken as a whole, reports: TCRs whose frequency exceeded 1 in 1000 remained the same following DPC sensitization.

This clonotype was seen a handful of times. The antigen is not known. Time point indicated: pre-sensitization, week 0. The treatment is: therapeutic diphenylcyclopropenone sensitization with weekly scalp DPC. Researchers sampled blood before each patch test went on. Alopecia patients deemed DPC-suitable, aged 18 to 70, excluding pregnancy. The library tagged individual cDNA molecules with unique molecular identifiers. Each CDR3 protein gets one entry after TCRdb re-called the RACE reads with MiXCR. The sample has approximately 260,000 distinct CDR3 sequences, almost 8% seen once. The material was whole blood, obtained in connection with sensitization to the hapten diphenylcyclopropenone (DPC). The receptor comes from a young man with alopecia areata. Some clones in this sample may be carry-over from other donors' samples.

The CDR3 DNA is TGTGCCACCGGGGCCCCACCCTACAATGAGCAGTTCTTC. Translating gives CATGAPPYNEQFF. The chain employs TRBV24-1 and TRBJ2-1; perhaps TRBD1 as D (5 bases). V gave up 9 bases and J gave up 2 bases, with 10 bases separating them. The CDR3 contains 13 residues. Germline values: CDR1 KGHDR, CDR2 SFDVKD.